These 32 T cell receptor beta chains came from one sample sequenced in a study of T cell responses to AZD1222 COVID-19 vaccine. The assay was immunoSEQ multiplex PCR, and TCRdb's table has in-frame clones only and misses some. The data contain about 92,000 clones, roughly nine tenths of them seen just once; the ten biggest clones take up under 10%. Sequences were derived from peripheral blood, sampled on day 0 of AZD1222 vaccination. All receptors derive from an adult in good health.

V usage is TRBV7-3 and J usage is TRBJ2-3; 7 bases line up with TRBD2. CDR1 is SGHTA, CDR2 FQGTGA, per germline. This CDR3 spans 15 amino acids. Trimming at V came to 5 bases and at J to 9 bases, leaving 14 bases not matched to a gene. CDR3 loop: CASSLRGSAGSTQYF. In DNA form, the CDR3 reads TGTGCCAGCAGCCTGCGGGGGAGCGCAGGAAGCACGCAGTATTTT.

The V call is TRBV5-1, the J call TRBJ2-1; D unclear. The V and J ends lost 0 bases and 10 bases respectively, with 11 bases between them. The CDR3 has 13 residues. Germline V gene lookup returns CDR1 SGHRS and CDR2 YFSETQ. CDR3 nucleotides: TGCGCCAGCAGCTTGGAACCTCATGGGGAGCAGTTCTTC. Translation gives CASSLEPHGEQFF.

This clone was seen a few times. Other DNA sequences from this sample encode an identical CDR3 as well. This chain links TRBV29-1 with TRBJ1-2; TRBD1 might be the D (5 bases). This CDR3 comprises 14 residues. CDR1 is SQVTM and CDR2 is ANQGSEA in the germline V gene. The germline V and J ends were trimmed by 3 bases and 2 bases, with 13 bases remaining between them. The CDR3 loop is CSVEGRGRNYGYTF. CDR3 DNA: TGCAGCGTTGAGGGACGCGGTCGGAACTATGGCTACACCTTC.

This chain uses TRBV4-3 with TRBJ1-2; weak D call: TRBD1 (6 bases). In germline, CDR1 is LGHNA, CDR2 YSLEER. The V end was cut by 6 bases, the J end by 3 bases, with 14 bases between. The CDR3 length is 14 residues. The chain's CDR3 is CASRSGGGHYGYTF. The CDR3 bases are TGCGCCAGCAGATCAGGAGGGGGGCACTATGGCTACACCTTC.

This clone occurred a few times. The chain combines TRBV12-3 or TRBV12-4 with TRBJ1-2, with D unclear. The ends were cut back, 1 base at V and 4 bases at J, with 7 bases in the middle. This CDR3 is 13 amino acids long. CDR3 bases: TGTGCCAGCAGTTTAGTGGCAGGCTATGGCTACACCTTC. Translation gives CASSLVAGYGYTF.

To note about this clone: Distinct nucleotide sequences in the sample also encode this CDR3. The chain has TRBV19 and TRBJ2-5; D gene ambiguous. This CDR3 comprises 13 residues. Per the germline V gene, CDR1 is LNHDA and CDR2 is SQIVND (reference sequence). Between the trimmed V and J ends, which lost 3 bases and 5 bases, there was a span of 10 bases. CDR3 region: CASSIGPRETQYF. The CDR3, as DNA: TGTGCCAGTAGTATTGGGCCCAGGGAGACCCAGTACTTC. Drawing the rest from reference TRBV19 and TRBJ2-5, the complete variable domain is DGGITQSPKYLFRKEGQNVTLSCEQNLNHDAMYWYRQDPGQGLRLIYYSQIVNDFQKGDIAEGYSVSREKKESFPLTVTSAQKNPTAFYLCASSIGPRETQYFGPGTRLLVL.

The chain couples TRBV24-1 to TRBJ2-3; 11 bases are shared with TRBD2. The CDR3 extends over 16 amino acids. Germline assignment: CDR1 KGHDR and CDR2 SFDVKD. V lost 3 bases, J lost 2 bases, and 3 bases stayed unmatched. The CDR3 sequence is CATSDHSGGATDTQYF. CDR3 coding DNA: TGTGCCACCAGTGATCATAGCGGGGGGGCCACAGATACGCAGTATTTT.

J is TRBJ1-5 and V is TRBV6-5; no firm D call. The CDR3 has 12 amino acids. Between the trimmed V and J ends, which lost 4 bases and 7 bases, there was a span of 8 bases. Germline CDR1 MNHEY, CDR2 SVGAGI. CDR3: CASSSFGQPQHF. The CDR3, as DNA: TGTGCCAGCAGTTCCTTCGGGCAGCCCCAGCATTTT.

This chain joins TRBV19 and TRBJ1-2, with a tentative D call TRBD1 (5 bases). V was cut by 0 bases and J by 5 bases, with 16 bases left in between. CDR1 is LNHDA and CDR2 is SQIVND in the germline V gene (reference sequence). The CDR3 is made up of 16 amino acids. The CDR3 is CASSIDGAQGGYGYTF. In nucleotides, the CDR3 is TGTGCCAGTAGTATAGACGGGGCCCAGGGCGGGTATGGCTACACCTTC.

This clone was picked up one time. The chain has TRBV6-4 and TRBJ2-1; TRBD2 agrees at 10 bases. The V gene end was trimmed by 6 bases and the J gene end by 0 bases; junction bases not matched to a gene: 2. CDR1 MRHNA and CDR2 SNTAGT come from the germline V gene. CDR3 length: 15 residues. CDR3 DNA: TGTGCCAGCAGCGAGCGGGGGGGCTCCTACAATGAGCAGTTCTTC. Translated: CASSERGGSYNEQFF.

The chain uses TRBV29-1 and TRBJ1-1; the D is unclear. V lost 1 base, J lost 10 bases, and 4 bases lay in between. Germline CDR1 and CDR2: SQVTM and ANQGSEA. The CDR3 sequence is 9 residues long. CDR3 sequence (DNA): TGCAGCGTTGAAGGGGGAGCTTTCTTT. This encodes CSVEGGAFF.

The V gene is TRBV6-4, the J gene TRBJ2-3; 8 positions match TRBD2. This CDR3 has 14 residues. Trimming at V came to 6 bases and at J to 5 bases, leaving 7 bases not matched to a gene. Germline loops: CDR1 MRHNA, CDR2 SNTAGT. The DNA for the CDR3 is TGTGCCAGCAGCACTCGGGGGGGCGAAGATACGCAGTATTTT. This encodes CASSTRGGEDTQYF.

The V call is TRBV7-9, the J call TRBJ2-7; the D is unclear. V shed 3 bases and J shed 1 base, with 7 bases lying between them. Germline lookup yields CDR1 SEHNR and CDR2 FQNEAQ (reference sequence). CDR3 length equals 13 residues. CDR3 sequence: CASSLVPSYEQYF. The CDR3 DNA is TGTGCCAGCAGCTTGGTCCCTTCCTACGAGCAGTACTTC.

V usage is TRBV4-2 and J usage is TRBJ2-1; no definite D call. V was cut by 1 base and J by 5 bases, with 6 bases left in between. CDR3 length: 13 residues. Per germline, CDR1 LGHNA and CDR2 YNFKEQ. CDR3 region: CASSQASHNEQFF. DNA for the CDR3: TGTGCCAGCAGCCAAGCCAGCCACAATGAGCAGTTCTTC.

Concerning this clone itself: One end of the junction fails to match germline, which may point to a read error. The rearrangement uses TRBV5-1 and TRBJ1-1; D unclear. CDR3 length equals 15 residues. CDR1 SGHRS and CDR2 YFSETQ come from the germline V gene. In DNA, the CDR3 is TGCGCCAGCACCCCTGGCTTACGGGCGAACGCTGAAGCTTTCTTT. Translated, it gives CASTPGLRANAEAFF.

The CDR3 is CASSPRSGRGTDTQYF. The DNA of the CDR3 is TGTGCCAGCAGCCCCAGATCGGGGCGGGGCACAGATACGCAGTATTTT. J is TRBJ2-3 and V is TRBV9, with D perhaps being TRBD1 or TRBD2 (5 bases each). In germline, CDR1 is SGDLS, CDR2 YYNGEE. This CDR3 is 16 amino acids long. V lost 4 bases and J lost 1, with 16 bases in between.

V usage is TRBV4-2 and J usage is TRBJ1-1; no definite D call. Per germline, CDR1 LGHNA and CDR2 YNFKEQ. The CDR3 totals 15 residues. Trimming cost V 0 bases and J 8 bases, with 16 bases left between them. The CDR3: CASSQDLKQLTEAFF. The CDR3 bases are TGTGCCAGCAGCCAAGATCTAAAACAGCTCACCGAAGCTTTCTTT.

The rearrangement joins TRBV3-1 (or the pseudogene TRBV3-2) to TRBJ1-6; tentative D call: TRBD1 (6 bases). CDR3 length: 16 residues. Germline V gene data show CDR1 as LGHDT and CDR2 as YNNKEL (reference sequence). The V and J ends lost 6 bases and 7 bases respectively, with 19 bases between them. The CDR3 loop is CASSDTGLSLNSPLHF. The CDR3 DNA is TGTGCCAGCAGTGACACAGGGCTTTCGCTCAATTCACCCCTCCACTTT.

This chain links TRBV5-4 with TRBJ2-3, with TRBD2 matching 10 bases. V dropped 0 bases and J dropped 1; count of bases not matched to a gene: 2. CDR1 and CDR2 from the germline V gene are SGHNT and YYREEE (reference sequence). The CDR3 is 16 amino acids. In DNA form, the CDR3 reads TGTGCCAGCAGCTTGGACGGGACTAGCGGCACAGATACGCAGTATTTT. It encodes CASSLDGTSGTDTQYF.

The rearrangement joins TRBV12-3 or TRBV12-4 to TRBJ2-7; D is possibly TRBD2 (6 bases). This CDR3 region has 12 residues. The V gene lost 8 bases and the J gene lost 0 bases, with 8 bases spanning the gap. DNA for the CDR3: TGTGCCAGCGGGACTTACTCCTACGAGCAGTACTTC. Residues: CASGTYSYEQYF.

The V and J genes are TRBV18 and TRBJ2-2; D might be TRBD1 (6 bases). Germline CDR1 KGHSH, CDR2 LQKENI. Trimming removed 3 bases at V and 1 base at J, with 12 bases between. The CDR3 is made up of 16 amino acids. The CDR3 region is CASSPPTGWNTGELFF. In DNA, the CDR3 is TGTGCCAGCTCACCCCCCACAGGGTGGAACACCGGGGAGCTGTTTTTT.

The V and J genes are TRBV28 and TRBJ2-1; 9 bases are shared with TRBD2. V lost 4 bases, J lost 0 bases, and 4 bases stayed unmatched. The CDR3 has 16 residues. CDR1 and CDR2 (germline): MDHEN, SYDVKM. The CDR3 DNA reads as TGTGCCAGCAGTTCTCCAGCGGGGGGCTCCTACAATGAGCAGTTCTTC. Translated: CASSSPAGGSYNEQFF. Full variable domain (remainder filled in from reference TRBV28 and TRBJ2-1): DVKVTQSSRYLVKRTGEKVFLECVQDMDHENMFWYRQDPGLGLRLIYFSYDVKMKEKGDIPEGYSVSREKKERFSLILESASTNQTSMYLCASSSPAGGSYNEQFFGPGTRLTVL.

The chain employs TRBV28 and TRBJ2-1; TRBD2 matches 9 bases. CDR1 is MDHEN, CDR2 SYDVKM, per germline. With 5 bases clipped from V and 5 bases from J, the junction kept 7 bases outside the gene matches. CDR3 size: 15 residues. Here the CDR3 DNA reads TGTGCCAGCAGTCCCCCGGGACTAGCCCACAATGAGCAGTTCTTC. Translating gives CASSPPGLAHNEQFF.

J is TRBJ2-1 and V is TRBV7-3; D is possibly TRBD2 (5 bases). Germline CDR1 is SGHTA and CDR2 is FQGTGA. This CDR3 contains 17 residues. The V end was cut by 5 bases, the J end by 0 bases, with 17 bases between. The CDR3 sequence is CASSLAFTLSSYNEQFF. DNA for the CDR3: TGTGCCAGCAGCCTAGCTTTCACGCTGAGCTCCTACAATGAGCAGTTCTTC.

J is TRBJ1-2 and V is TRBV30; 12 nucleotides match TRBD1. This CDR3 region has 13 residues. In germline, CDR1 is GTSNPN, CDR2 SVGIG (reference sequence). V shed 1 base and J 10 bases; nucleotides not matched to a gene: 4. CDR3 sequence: CAWSEGTGGVYTF. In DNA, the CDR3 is TGTGCCTGGAGTGAAGGGACAGGGGGCGTCTACACCTTC.

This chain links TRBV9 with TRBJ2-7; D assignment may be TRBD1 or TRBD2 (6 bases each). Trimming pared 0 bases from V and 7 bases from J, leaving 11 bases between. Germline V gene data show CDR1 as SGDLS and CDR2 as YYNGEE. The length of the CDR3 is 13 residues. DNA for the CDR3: TGTGCCAGCAGCGTAGAGAGGGGGAGGGAGCAGTACTTC. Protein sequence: CASSVERGREQYF.

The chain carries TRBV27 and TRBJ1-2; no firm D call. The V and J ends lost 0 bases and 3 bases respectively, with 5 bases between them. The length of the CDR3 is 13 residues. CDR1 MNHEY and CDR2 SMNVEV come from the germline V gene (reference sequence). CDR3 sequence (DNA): TGTGCCAGCAGTTTATCACAGCACTATGGCTACACCTTC. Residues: CASSLSQHYGYTF.

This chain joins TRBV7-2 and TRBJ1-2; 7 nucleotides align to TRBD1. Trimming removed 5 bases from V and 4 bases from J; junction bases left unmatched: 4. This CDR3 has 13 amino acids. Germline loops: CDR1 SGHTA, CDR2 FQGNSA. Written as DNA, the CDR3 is TGTGCCAGCAGCCAAGGGGGCGTCTATGGCTACACCTTC. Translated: CASSQGGVYGYTF.

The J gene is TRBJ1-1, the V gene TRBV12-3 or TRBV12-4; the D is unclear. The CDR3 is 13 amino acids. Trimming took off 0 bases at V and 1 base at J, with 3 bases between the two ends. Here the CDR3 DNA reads TGTGCCAGCAGTTTAGCCCGGAACACTGAAGCTTTCTTT. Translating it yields CASSLARNTEAFF.

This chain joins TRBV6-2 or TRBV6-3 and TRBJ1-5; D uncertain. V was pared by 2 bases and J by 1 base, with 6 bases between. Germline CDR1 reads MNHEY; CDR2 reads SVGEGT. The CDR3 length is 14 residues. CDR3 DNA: TGTGCCAGCAGTTACGGTCGGAGCAATCAGCCCCAGCATTTT. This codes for CASSYGRSNQPQHF.

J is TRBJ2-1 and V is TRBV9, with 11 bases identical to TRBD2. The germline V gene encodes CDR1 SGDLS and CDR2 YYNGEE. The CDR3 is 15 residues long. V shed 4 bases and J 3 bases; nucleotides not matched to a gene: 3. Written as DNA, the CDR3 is TGTGCCAGCAGCCCCACTAGCGGGAGCTACAATGAGCAGTTCTTC. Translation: CASSPTSGSYNEQFF.

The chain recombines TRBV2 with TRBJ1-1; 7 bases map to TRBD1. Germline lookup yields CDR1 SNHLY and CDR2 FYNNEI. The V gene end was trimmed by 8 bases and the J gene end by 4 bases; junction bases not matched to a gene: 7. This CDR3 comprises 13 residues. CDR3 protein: CASYRGGSTEAFF. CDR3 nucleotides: TGTGCCAGCTACAGGGGCGGAAGCACTGAAGCTTTCTTT.